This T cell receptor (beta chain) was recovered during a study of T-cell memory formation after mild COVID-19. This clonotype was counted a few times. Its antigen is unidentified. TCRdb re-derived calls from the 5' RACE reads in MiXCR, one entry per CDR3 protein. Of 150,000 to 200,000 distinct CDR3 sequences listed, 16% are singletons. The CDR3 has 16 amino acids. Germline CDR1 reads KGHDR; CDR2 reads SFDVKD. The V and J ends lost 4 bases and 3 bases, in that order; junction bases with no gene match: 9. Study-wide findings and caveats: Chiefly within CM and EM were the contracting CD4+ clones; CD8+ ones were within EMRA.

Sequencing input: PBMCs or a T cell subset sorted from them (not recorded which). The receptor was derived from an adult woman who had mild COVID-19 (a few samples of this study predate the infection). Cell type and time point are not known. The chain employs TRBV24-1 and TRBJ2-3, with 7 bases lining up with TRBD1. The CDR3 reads CATSDYRQGWTDTQYF. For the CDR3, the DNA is TGTGCCACCAGTGACTACCGACAGGGCTGGACAGATACGCAGTATTTT.